This T cell receptor (beta chain) was sequenced during a study of T cells in Graves' hyperthyroidism and ophthalmopathy. This clonotype has only one observation. The target antigen is unknown. Authors of the study amplified TCR beta CDR3 regions from RNA transcripts. With the HTBI primer set, the TCR CDR3 went through a first round of RT-PCR. TCRdb re-called the multiplex PCR reads through MiXCR, storing one row per CDR3 protein. The data show fewer than 700,000 distinct CDR3 sequences, 15% to 20% seen once. This CDR3 region has 15 residues. Germline CDR1 and CDR2: LNHDA and SQIVND (reference sequence). J was trimmed by 4 bases and V by 5 bases; bases with no gene match: 10. Study-wide results and caveats: Most clonotypes that expanded in the thyroid above 0.001 also showed up in blood. Ophthalmopathy cases were set apart from stable hyperthyroidism by a 13 V-J model.

Hyperthyroidism in the patients, aged 18 to 65, was newly diagnosed and under 2 months in duration. Source material for PBMCs was more than 7.5 ml fresh peripheral blood. This TCR was recovered from a woman aged 25 to 39 with Graves' hyperthyroidism. The J gene is TRBJ1-2, the V gene TRBV19; 7 bases are shared with TRBD1. Source material: blood. CDR3 bases: TGTGCCAGTAGTCCCCGACAGGGTCAGATCTATGGCTACACCTTC. Translated, it gives CASSPRQGQIYGYTF.